The clone carrying this T cell receptor beta chain was counted a single time. This record comes from a study of blood T cell repertoires in COVID-19. Overall study context: Sites across the United States, Italy and Spain contributed samples from acute and convalescent COVID-19.

Profiling relied on immunoSEQ multiplex PCR, and the TCRdb table lists in-frame clones only, not all of them. In the table there are about 130,000 clones, about 77% of which are singletons. The CDR3 runs 12 residues. Unmatched junction bases numbered 6, after V lost 1 base and J lost 15 bases. From germline, CDR1 is SGHTA and CDR2 FQGNSA. The sequenced sample was peripheral blood. This clonotype was sampled from an elderly man with acute or convalescent COVID-19. The chain combines TRBV7-2 with TRBJ2-1; 7 positions match TRBD2. Here the CDR3 reads CASSLEVGGLFF. DNA of the CDR3: TGTGCCAGCAGCTTAGAGGTCGGGGGGTTGTTCTTC.